This record concerns one T cell receptor beta chain sequence. The antigen it recognizes is unknown. The input lacks base qualities; no much larger clone sits a single base away. V is cut back by 7 bases and J by 9 bases, with 11 bases in the junction unmatched. Based on the germline V gene, the CDR1 and CDR2 sequences are MDHEN and SYDVKM. The CDR3, cysteine through phenylalanine, is 14 amino acids long. Only CDR3 DNA is held: 42 bases, read in frame from base 1. Genomic DNA was extracted from sorted cells for sequencing of the TCRbeta CDR3 region. The immunoSEQ Assay was used for sequencing of TCRbeta CDR3 regions. Imported from immuneACCESS, the table was reduced by TCRdb to in-frame sequences with V and J called. These copies leave out some clones; in studies compared against another copy, an unresolved V gene accounts for under half, and the cause of the remainder is not known. Within this sample are tens of thousands of clones, with about nine tenths of them counted one time only. The top ten clones comprise roughly 0.98% of the sample.

The data were obtained in a study of OX40 agonist ivuxolimab in advanced cancers. For the wider study: Ivuxolimab, which targeted the costimulatory receptor OX40 (CD134), was an agonistic, fully human IgG2 monoclonal antibody. Intravenous ivuxolimab was administered to patients every 2 weeks at six dose levels: 0.01, 0.1, 0.3, 1.5, 3 and 10 mg/kg. Of the approximately 54 dose-escalation patients, hepatocellular carcinoma was present in around 19, melanoma in around 15, renal cell carcinoma in 9 and head and neck cancer in 9. A male proportion of 82.7% and a mean age of around 60 years, ranging from about 23 to 79, were recorded for the dose-escalation cohort. Patients were allowed to have had prior anti-PD-1, anti-PD-L1 or anti-CTLA-4 therapy, and approximately 43% of the dose-escalation patients had previously received checkpoint inhibitors. Partial responses occurred in three dose-escalation patients: two with cutaneous melanoma and one with hepatocellular carcinoma. Peripheral TCRbeta sequencing was intended to test whether TCR sequence diversity was altered and clonal T-cell expansion was caused by ivuxolimab. The paper covers the monotherapy dose-escalation part of the phase I ivuxolimab trial, which included N ≈ 50 patients. Overall study results and their limits: The antigen specificity of the peripheral T cells that underwent clonal expansion was not determined. Low levels of normalized T-cell clonal expansion were also seen in some patients who did not respond. At doses of 0.1 to 3.0 mg/kg, clonal expansion of both CD4+ and CD8+ blood T cells was observed from baseline to week 6. On average, CD8+ T cells showed more expanded clones than CD4+ T cells after ivuxolimab. In the 0.1-3.0 mg/kg groups, partial responders were among the patients with the lowest normalized peripheral clonal expansion, particularly in CD8+ T cells.

The trial excluded patients who had a history of autoimmune disease or were on systemic immunosuppression. Peripheral blood for TCR sequencing was drawn from every dose cohort at baseline, at cycle 4 day 1 and at cycle 7 day 1. Samples were obtained from an open-label, multicenter, first-in-human phase I dose-escalation trial of ivuxolimab. Adults with locally advanced or metastatic melanoma, renal cell carcinoma, hepatocellular carcinoma or head and neck squamous cell carcinoma were enrolled in the trial. Before TCR sequencing, CD4+ and CD8+ T cells were separately sorted from peripheral blood. The chain uses TRBV28 and TRBJ2-1, and TRBD2 aligns with 8 junction nucleotides. Sequencing used CD4+ or CD8+ T cells sorted from blood, obtained in a trial of the OX40 agonist ivuxolimab. The TCR comes from an adult with an advanced solid tumor such as melanoma, head and neck, liver or kidney cancer. The CDR3 region has the sequence CASTVSGRWIEQFF. Here is the DNA: TGTGCCAGCACAGTCAGCGGGAGATGGATTGAGCAGTTCTTC.